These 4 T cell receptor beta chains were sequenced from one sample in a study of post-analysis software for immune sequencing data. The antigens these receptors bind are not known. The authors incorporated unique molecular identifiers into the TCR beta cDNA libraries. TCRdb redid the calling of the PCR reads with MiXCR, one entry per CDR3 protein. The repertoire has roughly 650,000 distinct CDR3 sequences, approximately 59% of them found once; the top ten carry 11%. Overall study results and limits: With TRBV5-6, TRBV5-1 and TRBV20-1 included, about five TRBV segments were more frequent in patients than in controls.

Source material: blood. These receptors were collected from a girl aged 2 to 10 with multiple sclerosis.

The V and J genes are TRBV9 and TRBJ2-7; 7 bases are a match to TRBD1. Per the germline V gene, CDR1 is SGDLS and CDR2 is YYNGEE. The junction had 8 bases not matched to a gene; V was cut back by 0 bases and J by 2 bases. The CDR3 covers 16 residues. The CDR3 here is CASSVDGTEVTYEQYF. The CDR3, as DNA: TGTGCCAGCAGCGTAGACGGGACAGAGGTTACCTACGAGCAGTACTTC. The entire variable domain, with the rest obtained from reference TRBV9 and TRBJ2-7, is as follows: DSGVTQTPKHLITATGQRVTLRCSPRSGDLSVYWYQQSLDQGLQFLIQYYNGEERAKGNILERFSAQQFPDLHSELNLSSLELGDSALYFCASSVDGTEVTYEQYFGPGTRLTVT.

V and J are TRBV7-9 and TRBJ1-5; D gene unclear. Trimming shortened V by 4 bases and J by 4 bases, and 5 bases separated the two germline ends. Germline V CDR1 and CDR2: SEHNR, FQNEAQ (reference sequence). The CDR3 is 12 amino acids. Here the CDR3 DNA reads TGTGCCAGCAGCTGGGAAAATCAGCCCCAGCATTTT. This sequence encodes CASSWENQPQHF.

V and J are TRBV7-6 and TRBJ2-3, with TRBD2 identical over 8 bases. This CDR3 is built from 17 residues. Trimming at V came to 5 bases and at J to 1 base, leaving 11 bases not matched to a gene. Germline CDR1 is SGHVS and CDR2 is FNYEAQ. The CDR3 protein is CASSRRYGGAGTDTQYF. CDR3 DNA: TGTGCCAGCAGCCGCCGGTACGGGGGGGCCGGCACAGATACGCAGTATTTT.

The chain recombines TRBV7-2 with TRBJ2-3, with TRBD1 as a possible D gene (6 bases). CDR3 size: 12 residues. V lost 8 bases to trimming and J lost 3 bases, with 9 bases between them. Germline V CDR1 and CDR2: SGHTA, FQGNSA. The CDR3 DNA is TGTGCCAGCCTCAGGGGAACAGATACGCAGTATTTT. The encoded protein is CASLRGTDTQYF.